The T cell receptor (beta chain) described here comes from a study of cytomegalovirus exposure and HLA in healthy donors. In the case of this clone: The junction does not match germline at one end; this may be a read error.

From germline, CDR1 is SGHRS and CDR2 YFSETQ. This CDR3 is 17 amino acids long. Both 60 Vbeta primers and 13 Jbeta primers went into the PCR. Authors' analysis steps: Tens of millions of unique TCR beta chains, roughly 11 million of them shared, were counted by a later analysis. Clones were sequenced by immunoSEQ multiplex PCR, and TCRdb holds only the in-frame ones, with some missing. V and J calls plus clone size are reproduced from that table; the DNA served to infer D and trimming. Of 200,000 or so clones in the sample, 70% to 80% were seen once. The chain has TRBV5-1 and TRBJ1-2, with 7 bases aligning to TRBD1. Material for sequencing was PBMCs. This sequence was found in a woman in her twenties or thirties in good health and CMV-seronegative. The chain's CDR3 is CASRARGRTGADYGYPF. In DNA, the CDR3 is TGCGCCAGCAGGGCGAGGGGTAGGACAGGCGCGGACTATGGCTACCCCTTC.